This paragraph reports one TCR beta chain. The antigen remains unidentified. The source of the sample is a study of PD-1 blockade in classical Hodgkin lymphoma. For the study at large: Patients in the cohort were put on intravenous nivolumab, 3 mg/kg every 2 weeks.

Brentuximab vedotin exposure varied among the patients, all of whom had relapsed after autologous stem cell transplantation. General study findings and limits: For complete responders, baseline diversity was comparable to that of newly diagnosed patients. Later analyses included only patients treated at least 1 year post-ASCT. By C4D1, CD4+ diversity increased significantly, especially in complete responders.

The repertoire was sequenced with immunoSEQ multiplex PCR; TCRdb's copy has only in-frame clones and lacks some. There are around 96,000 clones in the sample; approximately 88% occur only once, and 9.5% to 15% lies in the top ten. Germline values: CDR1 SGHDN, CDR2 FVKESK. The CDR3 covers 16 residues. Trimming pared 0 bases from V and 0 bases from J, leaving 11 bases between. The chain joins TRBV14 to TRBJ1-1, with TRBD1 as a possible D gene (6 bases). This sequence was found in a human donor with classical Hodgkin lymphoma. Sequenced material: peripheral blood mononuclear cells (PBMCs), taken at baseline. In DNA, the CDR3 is TGTGCCAGCAGCCAAGACAGGGGACACATGAACACTGAAGCTTTCTTT. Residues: CASSQDRGHMNTEAFF.